This passage covers 9 T cell receptor beta chains from one sample sequenced in a study of shared clonotypes between healthy human individuals. Repertoires were generated with immunoSEQ multiplex PCR, while TCRdb's copy carries only in-frame clones and drops some. The repertoire holds 1.5 million to 2.5 million clones, approximately 94% seen once, with approximately 1.2% in the top ten. Naive CD8 isolation took CD45RO-negative cells positively selected for CCR7 and excluded terminally differentiated effector memory CD45RA+ cells. Sequencing input: naive CD8+ T cells sorted from blood. The receptors originated from a man between 18 and 29 years old in good health.

Only one count was recorded for this clone. J is TRBJ1-6 and V is TRBV7-9; 10 bases match TRBD1. J lost 4 bases, V lost 5 bases, and 8 bases had no gene match. This CDR3 has 17 residues. The germline V gene encodes CDR1 SEHNR and CDR2 FQNEAQ (reference sequence). The CDR3 is CASSPLTGGEYNSPLHF. Here the CDR3 DNA reads TGTGCCAGCAGCCCGCTGACAGGGGGCGAGTATAATTCACCCCTCCACTTT.

V usage is TRBV4-1 and J usage is TRBJ2-7; D perhaps matches TRBD1 (6 bases). The CDR3 covers 15 residues. Germline V lookup: CDR1 MGHRA, CDR2 YSYEKL. V shed 0 bases and J shed 2 bases, with 11 bases lying between them. CDR3 nucleotides: TGCGCCAGCAGCCAAGATCGACAGGTCCCCTACGAGCAGTACTTC. Residues: CASSQDRQVPYEQYF.

The J gene is TRBJ2-1, the V gene TRBV5-1, with TRBD1 as a possible D gene (6 bases). The V gene's germline CDR1 is SGHRS and CDR2 YFSETQ. Deletions cut 4 bases from V and 4 bases from J, with 15 bases between. The CDR3 spans 15 residues. CDR3 protein: CASSETGTSYNEQFF. For the CDR3, the DNA is TGCGCCAGCAGCGAGACCGGGACATCTTACAATGAGCAGTTCTTC.

The sample holds one count of this clone. J is TRBJ2-7 and V is TRBV29-1; D ambiguous. CDR1 is SQVTM, CDR2 ANQGSEA, per germline. Trimming left V 1 base short and J 5 bases short, with 12 bases between. CDR3 length: 13 amino acids. CDR3 coding DNA: TGCAGCGTTGAAGTCCCTGGGGTGGACGAGCAGTACTTC. It specifies CSVEVPGVDEQYF.

About this clone itself: The sample contains more than one DNA sequence encoding this CDR3. The CDR3 loop reads CASSLGGDYEQYF. CDR3 bases: TGTGCCAGCAGCTTGGGAGGGGACTACGAGCAGTACTTC. The J gene is TRBJ2-7, the V gene TRBV13; 7 positions agree with TRBD2. Germline V gene sequence: CDR1 PRHDT, CDR2 FYEKMQ (reference sequence). The CDR3 has 13 residues. Unmatched junction bases numbered 2, after V lost 3 bases and J lost 3 bases.

This clone has only a few counts. CDR3 in DNA: TGTGCCAGCAGTCCCGTCACAGGGAGCCGCGAGCAGTACTTC. Its translation is CASSPVTGSREQYF. The V and J genes are TRBV11-2 and TRBJ2-7; maybe TRBD1 (6 bases). The germline V gene encodes CDR1 SGHAT and CDR2 FQNNGV. Deletions cut 6 bases from V and 6 bases from J, with 18 bases between. This CDR3 comprises 14 residues.

This clone was observed a single time. Other nucleotide sequences from this sample produce the same CDR3. The J gene is TRBJ2-3, the V gene TRBV25-1; no clear D. The V and J ends lost 3 bases and 0 bases respectively, with 4 bases between them. Germline lookup yields CDR1 MGHDK and CDR2 SYGVNS. This CDR3 contains 13 residues. The chain's CDR3 is CASSEGSTDTQYF. The CDR3 bases are TGTGCCAGCAGTGAGGGCAGCACAGATACGCAGTATTTT.

The CDR3 protein is CASSPRGTEAFF. DNA of the CDR3: TGTGCCAGCAGCCCTCGTGGGACTGAAGCTTTCTTT. This chain uses TRBV5-5 with TRBJ1-1; no clear D gene. V shed 4 bases and J shed 5 bases, with 9 bases lying between them. Germline-derived CDR1 and CDR2 are SGHKS and YYEKEE (reference sequence). This CDR3 spans 12 amino acids.

V is TRBV19 and J is TRBJ2-1, with D perhaps TRBD2 (6 bases). Germline loops: CDR1 LNHDA, CDR2 SQIVND (reference sequence). The CDR3 is made up of 13 amino acids. V was cut by 3 bases and J by 9 bases, with 12 bases left in between. CDR3 loop: CASSMSLGGEQFF. CDR3 DNA sequence: TGTGCCAGTAGTATGAGTTTGGGGGGTGAGCAGTTCTTC.